One and the same sample provided the 8 T cell receptor beta chains below, sequenced in a study of a mutant IDH1 vaccine in newly diagnosed glioma. The time point: week 11, during vaccination. Each dose of the vaccine consisted of 300 ug of mutant IDH1 20-mer peptide, with topical imiquimod. No antigen has been assigned to these receptors. This table comes from immunoSEQ multiplex PCR, and its TCRdb copy is limited to in-frame clones, with some not included. The top ten hold roughly 0.55% of the sample, which has 110,000 or so clones, approximately 87% seen once. The sequencing used PBMCs, collected from a glioma patient whose treatment included an IDH1 peptide vaccine. These receptor sequences come from a woman in her forties or fifties with glioma.

This clone was detected once. The V gene is TRBV7-9, the J gene TRBJ2-7; D is undetermined. The germline gives CDR1 SEHNR, CDR2 FQNEAQ (reference sequence). V was clipped by 5 bases and J by 0 bases, with 17 bases between them. CDR3 length equals 16 residues. The CDR3 region has the DNA TGTGCCAGCAGCGTCAGAGGTGGGCTGAGCTCCTACGAGCAGTACTTC. It specifies CASSVRGGLSSYEQYF.

The chain joins TRBV10-3 to TRBJ2-7, with 9 bases aligning to TRBD1. V lost 5 bases to trimming and J lost 0 bases; unmatched junction nucleotides: 5. CDR1 ENHRY and CDR2 SYGVKD come from the germline V gene. The CDR3 has 15 residues. The CDR3 region is CAISYTTGGSYEQYF. CDR3 DNA: TGTGCCATCAGTTACACGACAGGGGGCTCCTACGAGCAGTACTTC.

This clone came up once. The chain carries TRBV10-2 and TRBJ1-5; a possible D gene is TRBD1 (5 bases). V shed 0 bases and J shed 4 bases, with 10 bases lying between them. CDR1 and CDR2 from the germline V gene are WSHSY and SAAADI. CDR3 length equals 15 residues. CDR3 DNA sequence: TGCGCCAGCAGTGAGTCAGGGGCGAGGAATCAGCCCCAGCATTTT. It translates to CASSESGARNQPQHF.

The chain uses TRBV9 and TRBJ2-7; D is unclear. The CDR3 totals 14 residues. CDR1 and CDR2 (germline): SGDLS, YYNGEE. The V and J ends lost 0 bases and 4 bases respectively, with 11 bases between them. The CDR3 is CASSVGNSPYEQYF. In DNA form, the CDR3 reads TGTGCCAGCAGCGTAGGAAACAGCCCGTACGAGCAGTACTTC. The whole variable domain, filled in from reference TRBV9 and TRBJ2-7, reads DSGVTQTPKHLITATGQRVTLRCSPRSGDLSVYWYQQSLDQGLQFLIQYYNGEERAKGNILERFSAQQFPDLHSELNLSSLELGDSALYFCASSVGNSPYEQYFGPGTRLTVT.

The sample holds one count of this clone. V is TRBV29-1 and J is TRBJ2-1, with TRBD2 identical over 11 bases. The CDR3 contains 18 residues. In germline, CDR1 is SQVTM, CDR2 ANQGSEA. The ends lost 3 bases at V and 1 base at J; junction bases unmatched: 11. The CDR3 coding sequence is TGCAGCGTTGACGGACTAGCGGGTATTAATATTTCCTACAATGAGCAGTTCTTC. Protein: CSVDGLAGINISYNEQFF.

V usage is TRBV28 and J usage is TRBJ1-2; TRBD1 matches 8 bases. CDR3 size: 15 residues. J gave up 3 bases and V 8 bases, and 11 bases lay outside the gene matches. CDR1 and CDR2 from the germline V gene are MDHEN and SYDVKM. This CDR3 reads CASGPTGETDYGYTF. CDR3 DNA sequence: TGTGCCAGCGGGCCGACAGGGGAGACGGACTATGGCTACACCTTC.

This chain joins TRBV12-5 and TRBJ2-1; D might be TRBD2 (6 bases). The ends were cut back, 1 base at V and 3 bases at J, with 13 bases in the middle. The CDR3 sequence is 16 residues long. Germline CDR1 reads LGHNT; CDR2 reads FRNRAP. CDR3 in DNA: TGTGCTAGTGGTTTGGGCGGGACTCGCCTCTACAATGAGCAGTTCTTC. Its translation: CASGLGGTRLYNEQFF.

The V and J genes are TRBV11-3 and TRBJ2-1, with a tentative D call TRBD2 (6 bases). Germline CDR1 reads SGHNT; CDR2 reads YENEEA. The CDR3 has 16 amino acids. Trimming pared 5 bases from V and 0 bases from J, leaving 14 bases between. The CDR3 reads CASSLGTASSYNEQFF. Here the CDR3 DNA reads TGTGCCAGCAGCCTCGGGACTGCAAGCTCCTACAATGAGCAGTTCTTC. The full variable domain, completed using reference TRBV11-3 and TRBJ2-1, is EAGVVQSPRYKIIEKKQPVAFWCNPISGHNTLYWYLQNLGQGPELLIRYENEEAVDDSQLPKDRFSAERLKGVDSTLKIQPAELGDSAVYLCASSLGTASSYNEQFFGPGTRLTVL.